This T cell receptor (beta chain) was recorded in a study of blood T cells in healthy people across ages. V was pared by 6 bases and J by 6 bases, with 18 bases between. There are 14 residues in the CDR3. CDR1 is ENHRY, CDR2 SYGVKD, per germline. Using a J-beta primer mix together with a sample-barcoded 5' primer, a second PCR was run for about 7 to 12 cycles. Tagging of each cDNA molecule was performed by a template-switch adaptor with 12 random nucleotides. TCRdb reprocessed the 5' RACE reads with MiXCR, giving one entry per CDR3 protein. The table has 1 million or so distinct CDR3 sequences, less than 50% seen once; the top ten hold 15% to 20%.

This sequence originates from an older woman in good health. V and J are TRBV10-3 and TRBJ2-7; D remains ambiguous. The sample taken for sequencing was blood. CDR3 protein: CAISPNYSRREQYF. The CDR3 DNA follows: TGTGCCATCAGCCCCAACTACTCCCGGCGCGAGCAGTACTTC.